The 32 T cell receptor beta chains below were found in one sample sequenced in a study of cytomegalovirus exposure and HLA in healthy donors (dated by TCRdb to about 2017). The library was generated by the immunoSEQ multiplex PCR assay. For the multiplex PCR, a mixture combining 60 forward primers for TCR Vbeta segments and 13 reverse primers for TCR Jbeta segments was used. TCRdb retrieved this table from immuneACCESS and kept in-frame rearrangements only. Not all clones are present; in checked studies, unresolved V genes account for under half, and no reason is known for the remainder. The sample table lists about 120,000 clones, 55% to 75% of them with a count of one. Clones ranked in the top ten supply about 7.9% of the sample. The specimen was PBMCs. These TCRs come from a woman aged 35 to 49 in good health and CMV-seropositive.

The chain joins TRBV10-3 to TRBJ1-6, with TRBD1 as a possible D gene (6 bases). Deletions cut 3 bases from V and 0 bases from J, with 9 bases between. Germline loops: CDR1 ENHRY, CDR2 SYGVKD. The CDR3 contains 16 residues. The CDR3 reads CAISEQGSSYNSPLHF. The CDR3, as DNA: TGTGCCATCAGTGAACAGGGCAGCTCCTATAATTCACCCCTCCACTTT.

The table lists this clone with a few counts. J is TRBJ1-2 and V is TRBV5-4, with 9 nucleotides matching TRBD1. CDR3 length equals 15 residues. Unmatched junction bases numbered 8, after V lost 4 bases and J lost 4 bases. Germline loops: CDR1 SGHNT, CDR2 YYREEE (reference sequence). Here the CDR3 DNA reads TGTGCCAGCAGCCAAGGAACAGGGGGCATCTATGGCTACACCTTC. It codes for CASSQGTGGIYGYTF. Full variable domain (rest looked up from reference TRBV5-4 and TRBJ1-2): ETGVTQSPTHLIKTRGQQVTLRCSSQSGHNTVSWYQQALGQGPQFIFQYYREEENGRGNFPPRFSGLQFPNYSSELNVNALELDDSALYLCASSQGTGGIYGYTFGSGTRLTVV.

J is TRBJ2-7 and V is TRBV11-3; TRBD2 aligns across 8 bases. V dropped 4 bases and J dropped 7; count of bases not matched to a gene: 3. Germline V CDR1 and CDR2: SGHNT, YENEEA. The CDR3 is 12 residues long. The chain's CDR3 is CASSSTGGEQYF. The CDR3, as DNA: TGTGCCAGCAGCTCCACGGGGGGGGAGCAGTACTTC. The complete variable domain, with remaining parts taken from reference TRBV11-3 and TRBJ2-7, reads EAGVVQSPRYKIIEKKQPVAFWCNPISGHNTLYWYLQNLGQGPELLIRYENEEAVDDSQLPKDRFSAERLKGVDSTLKIQPAELGDSAVYLCASSSTGGEQYFGPGTRLTVT.

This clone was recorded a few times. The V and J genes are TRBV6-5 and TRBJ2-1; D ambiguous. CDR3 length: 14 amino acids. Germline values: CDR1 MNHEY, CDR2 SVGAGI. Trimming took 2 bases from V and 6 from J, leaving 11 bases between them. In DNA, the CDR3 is TGTGCCAGCAGTTACACGGTCCCAGGCAATGAGCAGTTCTTC. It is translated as CASSYTVPGNEQFF.

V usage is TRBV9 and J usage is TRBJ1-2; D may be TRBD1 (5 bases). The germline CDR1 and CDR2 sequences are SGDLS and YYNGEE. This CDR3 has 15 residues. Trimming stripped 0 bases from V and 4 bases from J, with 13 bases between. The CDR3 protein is CASSVGQTAPYGYTF. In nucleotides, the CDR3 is TGTGCCAGCAGCGTAGGACAGACCGCTCCCTATGGCTACACCTTC. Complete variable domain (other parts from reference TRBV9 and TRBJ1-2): DSGVTQTPKHLITATGQRVTLRCSPRSGDLSVYWYQQSLDQGLQFLIQYYNGEERAKGNILERFSAQQFPDLHSELNLSSLELGDSALYFCASSVGQTAPYGYTFGSGTRLTVV.

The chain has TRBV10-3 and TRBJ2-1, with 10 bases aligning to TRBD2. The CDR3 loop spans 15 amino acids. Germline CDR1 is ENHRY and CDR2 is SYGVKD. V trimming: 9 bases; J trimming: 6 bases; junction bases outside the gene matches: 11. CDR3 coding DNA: TGTGCCATGAGAGCGGGAGGGGGGCCGGGCAATGAGCAGTTCTTC. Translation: CAMRAGGGPGNEQFF.

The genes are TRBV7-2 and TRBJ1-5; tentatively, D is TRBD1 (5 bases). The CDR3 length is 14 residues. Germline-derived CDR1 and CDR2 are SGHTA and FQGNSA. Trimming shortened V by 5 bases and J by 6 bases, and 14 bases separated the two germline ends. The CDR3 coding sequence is TGTGCCAGCAGCGGCTCCGCGGGGGGTCAGCCCCAGCATTTT. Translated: CASSGSAGGQPQHF. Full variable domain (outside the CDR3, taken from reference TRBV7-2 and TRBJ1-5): GAGVSQSPSNKVTEKGKDVELRCDPISGHTALYWYRQSLGQGLEFLIYFQGNSAPDKSGLPSDRFSAERTGGSVSTLTIQRTQQEDSAVYLCASSGSAGGQPQHFGDGTRLSIL.

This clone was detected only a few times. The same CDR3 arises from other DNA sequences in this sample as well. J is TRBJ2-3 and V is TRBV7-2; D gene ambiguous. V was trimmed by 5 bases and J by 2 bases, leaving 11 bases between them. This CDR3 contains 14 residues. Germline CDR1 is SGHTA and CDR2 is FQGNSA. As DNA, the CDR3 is TGTGCCAGCAGCCTAGGGTTACACACAGATACGCAGTATTTT. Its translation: CASSLGLHTDTQYF.

The CDR3 sequence is CASSQLEDSFYGYTF. CDR3 in DNA: TGTGCCAGCAGCCAATTGGAGGACAGCTTCTATGGCTACACCTTC. This chain connects TRBV16 to TRBJ1-2; a weak D match, TRBD1 (6 bases). There are 15 residues in the CDR3. Germline-derived CDR1 and CDR2 are KGHSY and FQNENV. Trimming cost V 1 base and J 4 bases, with 13 bases left between them.

DNA of the CDR3: TGTGCCAGTAGTTTCGTCAGGGAGGTGAGTCAGCCCCAGCATTTT. Translated, it gives CASSFVREVSQPQHF. The rearrangement joins TRBV19 to TRBJ1-5, with D perhaps TRBD1 (5 bases). The CDR3 loop spans 15 amino acids. CDR1 is LNHDA and CDR2 is SQIVND in the germline V gene (reference sequence). V was pared by 5 bases and J by 6 bases, with 17 bases between.

The CDR3 DNA reads as TGTGCCAGCTCACCACGGGCGGGGGAAGATACGCAGTATTTT. Its protein is CASSPRAGEDTQYF. The chain combines TRBV18 with TRBJ2-3, with 7 positions matching TRBD2. The CDR3 extends over 14 amino acids. V shed 1 base and J 5 bases; nucleotides not matched to a gene: 3. Germline lookup yields CDR1 KGHSH and CDR2 LQKENI.

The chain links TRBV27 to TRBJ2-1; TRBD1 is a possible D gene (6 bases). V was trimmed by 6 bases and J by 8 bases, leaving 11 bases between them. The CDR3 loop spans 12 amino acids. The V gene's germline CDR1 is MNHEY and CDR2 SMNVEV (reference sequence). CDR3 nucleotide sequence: TGTGCCAGCAGGCAGGGGAGCGATGAGCAGTTCTTC. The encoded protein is CASRQGSDEQFF.

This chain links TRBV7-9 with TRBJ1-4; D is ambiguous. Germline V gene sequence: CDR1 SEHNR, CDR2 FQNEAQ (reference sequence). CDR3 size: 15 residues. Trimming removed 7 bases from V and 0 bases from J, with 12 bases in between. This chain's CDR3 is CASTSLAATNEKLFF. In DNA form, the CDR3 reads TGTGCCAGCACCTCCTTGGCGGCAACTAATGAAAAACTGTTTTTT.

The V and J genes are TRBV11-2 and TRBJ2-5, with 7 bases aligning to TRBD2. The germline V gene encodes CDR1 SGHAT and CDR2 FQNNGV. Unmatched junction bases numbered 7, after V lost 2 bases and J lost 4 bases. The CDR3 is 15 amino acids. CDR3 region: CASSLSGSGGETQYF. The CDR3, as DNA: TGTGCCAGCAGCTTAAGTGGGTCGGGGGGAGAGACCCAGTACTTC.

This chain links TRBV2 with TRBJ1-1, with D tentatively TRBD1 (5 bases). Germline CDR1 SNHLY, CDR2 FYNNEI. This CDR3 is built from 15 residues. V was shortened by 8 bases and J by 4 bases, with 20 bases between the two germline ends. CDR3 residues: CASLLVIGGGTEAFF. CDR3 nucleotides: TGTGCCAGCCTCTTGGTCATTGGGGGGGGCACTGAAGCTTTCTTT.

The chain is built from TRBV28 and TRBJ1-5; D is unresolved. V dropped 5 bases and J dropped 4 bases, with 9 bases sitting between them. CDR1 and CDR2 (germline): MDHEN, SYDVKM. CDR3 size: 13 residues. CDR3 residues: CASSLELNQPQHF. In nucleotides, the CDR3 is TGTGCCAGCAGTCTCGAGCTTAATCAGCCCCAGCATTTT.

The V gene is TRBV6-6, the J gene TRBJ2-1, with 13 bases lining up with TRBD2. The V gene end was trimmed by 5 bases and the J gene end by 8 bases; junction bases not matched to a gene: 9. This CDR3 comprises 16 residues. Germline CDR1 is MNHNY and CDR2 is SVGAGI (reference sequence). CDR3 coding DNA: TGTGCCAGCAGTCTCCGAGGGACTAGCGGGGAACATGAGCAGTTCTTC. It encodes CASSLRGTSGEHEQFF.

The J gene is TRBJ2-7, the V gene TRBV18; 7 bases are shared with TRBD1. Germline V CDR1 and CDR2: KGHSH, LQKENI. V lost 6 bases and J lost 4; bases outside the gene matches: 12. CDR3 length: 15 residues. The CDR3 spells CASSPEQGQLYEQYF. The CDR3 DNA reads TGTGCCAGCTCCCCTGAACAGGGGCAACTTTACGAGCAGTACTTC.

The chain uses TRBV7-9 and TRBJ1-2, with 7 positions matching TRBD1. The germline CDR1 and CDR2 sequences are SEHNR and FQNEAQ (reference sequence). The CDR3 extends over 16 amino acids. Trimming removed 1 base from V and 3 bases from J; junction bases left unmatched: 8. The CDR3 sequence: CASSLEGTGADYGYTF. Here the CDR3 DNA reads TGTGCCAGCAGCTTAGAGGGAACAGGGGCGGACTATGGCTACACCTTC.

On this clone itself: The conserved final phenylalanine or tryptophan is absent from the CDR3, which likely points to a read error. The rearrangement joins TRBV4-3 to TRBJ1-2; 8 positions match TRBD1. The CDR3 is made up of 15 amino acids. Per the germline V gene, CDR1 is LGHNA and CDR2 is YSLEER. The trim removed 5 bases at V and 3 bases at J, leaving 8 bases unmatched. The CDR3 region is CASSAGQGGYYGYTV. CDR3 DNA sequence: TGCGCCAGCAGCGCTGGACAGGGCGGATACTATGGCTACACCGTC.

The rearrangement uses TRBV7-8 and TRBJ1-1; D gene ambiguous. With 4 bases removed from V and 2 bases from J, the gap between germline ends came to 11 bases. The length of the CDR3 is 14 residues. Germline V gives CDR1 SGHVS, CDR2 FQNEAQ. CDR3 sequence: CASSSLTGNTEAFF. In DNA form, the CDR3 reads TGTGCCAGCAGCTCCCTAACGGGAAACACTGAAGCTTTCTTT.

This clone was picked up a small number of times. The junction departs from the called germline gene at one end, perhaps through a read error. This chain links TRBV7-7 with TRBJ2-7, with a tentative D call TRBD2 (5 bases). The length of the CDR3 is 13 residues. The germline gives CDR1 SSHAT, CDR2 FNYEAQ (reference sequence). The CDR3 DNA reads TGTGCTAGCAGCGAGGGAGCGACCTACGAGCAGTACTTC. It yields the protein CASSEGATYEQYF.

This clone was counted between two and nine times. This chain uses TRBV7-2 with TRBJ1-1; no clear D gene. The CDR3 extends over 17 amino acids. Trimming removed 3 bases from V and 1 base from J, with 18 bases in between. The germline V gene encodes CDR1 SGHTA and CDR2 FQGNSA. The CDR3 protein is CASSFLLIGITNTEAFF. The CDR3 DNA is TGTGCCAGCAGCTTCCTTCTGATCGGTATAACGAACACTGAAGCTTTCTTT.

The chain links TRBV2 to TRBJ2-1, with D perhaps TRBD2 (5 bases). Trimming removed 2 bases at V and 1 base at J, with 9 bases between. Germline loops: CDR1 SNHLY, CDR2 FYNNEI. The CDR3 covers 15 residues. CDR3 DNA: TGTGCCAGCAGTGAAAAGACGGGATCCTACAATGAGCAGTTCTTC. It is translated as CASSEKTGSYNEQFF.

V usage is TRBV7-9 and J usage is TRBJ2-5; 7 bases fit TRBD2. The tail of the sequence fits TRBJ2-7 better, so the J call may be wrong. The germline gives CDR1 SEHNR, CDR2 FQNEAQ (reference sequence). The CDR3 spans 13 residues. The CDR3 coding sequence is TGTGCCAGCAGTGGGACTAACCCCTACGAGCAGTACTTC. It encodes CASSGTNPYEQYF.

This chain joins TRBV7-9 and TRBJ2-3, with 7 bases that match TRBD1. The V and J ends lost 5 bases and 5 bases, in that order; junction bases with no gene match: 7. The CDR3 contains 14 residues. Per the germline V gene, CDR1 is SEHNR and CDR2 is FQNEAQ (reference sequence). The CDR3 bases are TGTGCCAGCAGCCAGGGGACAGCGAGAGATACGCAGTATTTT. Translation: CASSQGTARDTQYF.

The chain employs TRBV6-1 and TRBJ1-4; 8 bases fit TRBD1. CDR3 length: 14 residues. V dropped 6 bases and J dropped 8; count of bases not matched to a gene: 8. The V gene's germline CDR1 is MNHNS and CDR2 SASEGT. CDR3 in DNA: TGTGCCAGCAGGGTGACAGGGGCGGACGAAAAACTGTTTTTT. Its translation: CASRVTGADEKLFF.

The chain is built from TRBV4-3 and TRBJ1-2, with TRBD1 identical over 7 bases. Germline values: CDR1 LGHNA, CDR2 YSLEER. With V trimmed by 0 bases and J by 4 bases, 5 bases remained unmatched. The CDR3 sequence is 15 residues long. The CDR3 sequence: CASSQDLTGLYGYTF. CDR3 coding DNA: TGCGCCAGCAGCCAAGATCTGACAGGGCTCTATGGCTACACCTTC.

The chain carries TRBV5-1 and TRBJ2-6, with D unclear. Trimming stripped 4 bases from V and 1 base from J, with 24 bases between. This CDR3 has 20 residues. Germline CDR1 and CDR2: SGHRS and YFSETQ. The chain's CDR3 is CASSPEGAEFSSSGANVLTF. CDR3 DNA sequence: TGCGCCAGCAGCCCGGAAGGAGCTGAGTTTAGTTCTTCTGGGGCCAACGTCCTGACTTTC.

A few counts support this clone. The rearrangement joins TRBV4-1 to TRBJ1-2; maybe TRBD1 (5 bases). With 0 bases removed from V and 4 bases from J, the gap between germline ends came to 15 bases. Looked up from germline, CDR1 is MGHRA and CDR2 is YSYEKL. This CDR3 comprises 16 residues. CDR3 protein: CASSQDEGRWSYGYTF. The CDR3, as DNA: TGCGCCAGCAGCCAAGATGAGGGGAGGTGGAGCTATGGCTACACCTTC.

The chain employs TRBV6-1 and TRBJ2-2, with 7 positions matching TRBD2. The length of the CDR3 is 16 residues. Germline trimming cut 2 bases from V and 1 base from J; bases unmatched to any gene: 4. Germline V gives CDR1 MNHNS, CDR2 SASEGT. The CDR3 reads CASSERASGNTGELFF. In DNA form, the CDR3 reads TGTGCCAGCAGTGAACGGGCTAGCGGGAACACCGGGGAGCTGTTTTTT.

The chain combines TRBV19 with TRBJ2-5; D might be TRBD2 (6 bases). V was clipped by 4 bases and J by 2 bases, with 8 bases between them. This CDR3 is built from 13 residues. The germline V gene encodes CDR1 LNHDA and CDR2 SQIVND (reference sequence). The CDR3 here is CASSTGTQETQYF. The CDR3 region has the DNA TGTGCCAGTAGTACCGGGACTCAAGAGACCCAGTACTTC.